Following are 27 T cell receptor beta chains from one sample sequenced in a study of CD8+ T cells in alopecia areata. Markers including CD4, CD8alpha, NKG2D and NKG2ACE guided sorting of pooled cutaneous lymph node cells. RNA, once extracted, was reverse transcribed into cDNA for use as the sequencing template. The repertoire was sequenced with immunoSEQ multiplex PCR; TCRdb's copy has only in-frame clones and lacks some. The sample includes approximately 280,000 clones, none of them occurring once. The sequenced sample was CD4+ T cells sorted from a lymph node. The receptors come from a C3H/HeJ mouse with alopecia areata. This strain has MHC haplotype H2-k.

A word on this clone: Gene and germline names: mouse. The read ends 4 residues before the CDR3 terminus; that terminus is restored from the germline J gene. The chain has TRBV13-1 and TRBJ2-7, with 10 bases fitting TRBD1. CDR3 length equals 15 residues. Germline assignment: CDR1 NSHNY and CDR2 SYGAGN. Unmatched junction bases numbered 4, after V lost 1 base and J lost 3 bases. The CDR3 bases that were read are TGTGCCAGCAGTGATAGGGGGACAGGGGTCTAT. It is translated as CASSDRGTGVY. The full CDR3 protein reads CASSDRGTGVYEQYF.

In its sample, this clone was seen a few times. Gene and germline names: mouse. Coverage ceases 4 residues before the CDR3 finishes, and the germline J gene fills in the end. Other DNA sequences within the sample encode an identical CDR3. The chain uses TRBV13-1 and TRBJ1-1, with 7 positions matching TRBD1. Germline V gene sequence: CDR1 NSHNY, CDR2 SYGAGN. This CDR3 contains 13 residues. The CDR3 bases that were read are TGTGCCAGCAGTGATGGACAGGGTACA. Amino acid sequence: CASSDGQGT. In full, the CDR3 reads CASSDGQGTEVFF.

Remarks on this clone: Mouse gene names and germline throughout. The read finishes 4 residues shy of the CDR3 end, and the germline J gene is used to complete it. V usage is TRBV13-3 and J usage is TRBJ2-5; TRBD2 matches 11 bases. CDR3 length: 13 amino acids. Germline assignment: CDR1 NNHDY and CDR2 SYVADS. The CDR3 is CASTDWGGDTQYF. The sequenced CDR3 bases are TGTGCCAGCACAGACTGGGGGGGAGAC.

As concerns this clone: Genes here carry mouse names. The read ends 4 residues before the CDR3 terminus; that terminus is restored from the germline J gene. Additional DNA sequences in this sample encode the identical CDR3. The rearrangement joins TRBV31 to TRBJ2-1, with 8 bases aligning to TRBD2. Germline CDR1 GKSSPN, CDR2 SITVG. Trimming cost V 4 bases and J 3 bases; bases outside gene matches: 2. The CDR3 has 13 amino acids. CDR3 protein: CAWKTGGYAEQFF. CDR3 DNA (partial): TGTGCCTGGAAAACTGGGGGCTATGCT.

In its sample, this clone was seen a few times. Gene names are mouse gene names. The CDR3 end is not reached by the read, which stops 4 residues before it; the germline J gene fills it in. This CDR3 is also generated by other DNA sequences in the sample. The genes are TRBV5 and TRBJ2-1, with 10 bases fitting TRBD1. With 4 bases clipped from V and 6 bases from J, the junction kept 0 bases outside the gene matches. Germline V gene sequence: CDR1 LGHNA, CDR2 YNLKQL (reference sequence). This CDR3 contains 13 residues. The sequenced CDR3 bases are TGTGCCAGCAGCCGGGACAGGGGTGCT. The encoded protein is CASSRDRGA. The whole CDR3 sequence reads CASSRDRGAEQFF.

Concerning this clone itself: Gene names and germline match the mouse. From the germline J gene comes the end of the CDR3, since the read stops 4 residues before it. This chain uses TRBV13-1 with TRBJ2-2; 7 bases match TRBD1. Germline V gives CDR1 NSHNY, CDR2 SYGAGN. V was clipped by 0 bases and J by 0 bases; unmatched bases: 5. The CDR3 length is 17 residues. CDR3 DNA (partial): TGTGCCAGCAGTGATGCATACGGGACAGCAAACACCGGG. Its translation: CASSDAYGTANTG. The CDR3 reads in full as CASSDAYGTANTGQLYF.

This clone was picked up a small number of times. Genes and germline are mouse. The covered CDR3 bases are TGTGCCAGCAGCCCCGGGACTGGGGGGAAT. Its protein is CASSPGTGGN. The whole CDR3 sequence is CASSPGTGGNEQYF. The genes are TRBV5 and TRBJ2-7; 12 bases fit TRBD2. With the read ending 4 residues before the CDR3 end, the germline J gene is used to fill in that end. Germline assignment: CDR1 LGHNA and CDR2 YNLKQL (reference sequence). The CDR3 length is 14 residues.

This clone was detected only a few times. The gene symbols are mouse symbols. Coverage ceases 4 residues before the CDR3 finishes, and the germline J gene fills in the end. The V gene is TRBV1, the J gene TRBJ2-1; 7 bases map to TRBD1. With 6 bases clipped from V and 4 bases from J, the junction kept 3 bases outside the gene matches. The CDR3 is 13 amino acids. CDR1 is NSQYPW and CDR2 is LRSPGD in the germline V gene (reference sequence). The DNA read from the CDR3 is TGCACCTGCAGGCTGGGACAGTATGCT. Protein product: CTCRLGQYA. The CDR3 as a whole reads CTCRLGQYAEQFF.

This clone showed up just a few times. These gene names are mouse names. The missing CDR3 end, 4 residues past where the read stops, is filled in from the germline J gene. The chain links TRBV13-3 to TRBJ2-5, with TRBD2 matching 12 bases. CDR1 and CDR2 from the germline V gene are NNHDY and SYVADS. J gave up 3 bases and V 3 bases, and 2 bases lay outside the gene matches. This CDR3 has 15 amino acids. CDR3 bases read: TGTGCCAGCAGTGCGACTGGGGGGGCGCAAGAC. Its translation: CASSATGGAQD. The entire CDR3 protein is CASSATGGAQDTQYF.

This clone turned up a few times. All gene names here are mouse names. The sequenced part of the CDR3 DNA is TGTGCCAGCGGTGGTTGGGGGAACACCGGG. Translating it yields CASGGWGNTG. The CDR3 in its entirety is CASGGWGNTGQLYF. The chain carries TRBV13-2 and TRBJ2-2; D is perhaps TRBD2 (6 bases). The read falls 4 residues short of the CDR3 end, and the missing part is taken from the germline J gene. V was cut by 3 bases and J by 2 bases, with 8 bases left in between. Germline CDR1 NNHNN, CDR2 SYGAGS (reference sequence). The CDR3 extends over 14 amino acids.

A few counts support this clone. Any gene name here is a mouse gene name. The DNA ends 4 residues before the CDR3 does, and the rest of the CDR3 is filled in from the germline J gene. Different DNA sequences within this sample yield the same CDR3. This chain uses TRBV13-1 with TRBJ2-5; 9 nucleotides agree with TRBD2. Germline lookup yields CDR1 NSHNY and CDR2 SYGAGN. This CDR3 contains 14 residues. Germline trimming cut 2 bases from V and 3 bases from J; bases unmatched to any gene: 1. The CDR3 region is CASSDWGGQDTQYF. The sequenced CDR3 bases are TGTGCCAGCAGTGACTGGGGGGGGCAAGAC.

A word on this clone: Gene labels here are mouse ones. Sequencing ends 3 residues short of the CDR3 end; the germline J gene provides the rest. This same CDR3 is encoded by further DNA sequences in the sample. V and J are TRBV13-1 and TRBJ1-6; 8 bases fit TRBD1. TRBJ1-6 is treated as an ORF (open reading frame) with a function not yet certain. Germline CDR1 NSHNY, CDR2 SYGAGN. The CDR3 covers 16 residues. V was pared by 0 bases and J by 3 bases, with 2 bases of the junction left unmatched. This CDR3 reads CASSDDGQGYNSPLYF. The sequenced part of the CDR3 DNA is TGTGCCAGCAGTGATGACGGACAGGGCTATAATTCGCCC.

Comment on this clone: The germline and genes are mouse ones. The read stops 4 residues short of the end of the CDR3; the missing end is completed from the germline J gene. The V call is TRBV13-1, the J call TRBJ1-2; TRBD1 matches at 7 bases. Germline V gene lookup returns CDR1 NSHNY and CDR2 SYGAGN. J gave up 1 base and V 0 bases, and 3 bases lay outside the gene matches. The CDR3 is 15 residues long. The sequenced part of the CDR3 DNA is TGTGCCAGCAGTGATGCACCAGGGGGAAACTCC. Amino acid sequence: CASSDAPGGNS. The entire CDR3 is CASSDAPGGNSDYTF.

This clone appeared a few times. Each gene name is a mouse one. The read comes to an end 4 residues before the CDR3 does, leaving the germline J gene to fill in the end. The J gene is TRBJ2-3, the V gene TRBV13-2, with D possibly being TRBD2 (7 bases). The V gene lost 1 base and the J gene lost 3 bases, with 12 bases spanning the gap. The germline CDR1 and CDR2 sequences are NNHNN and SYGAGS (reference sequence). This CDR3 is built from 15 residues. The CDR3 here is CASGDPWGLAETLYF. CDR3 DNA (partial): TGTGCCAGCGGTGATCCCTGGGGGCTGGCAGAA.

On this clone itself: Gene names and germline match the mouse. The missing CDR3 end, 4 residues past where the read stops, is filled in from the germline J gene. This chain connects TRBV13-3 to TRBJ2-1; 11 bases match TRBD2. CDR3 size: 13 residues. Per the germline V gene, CDR1 is NNHDY and CDR2 is SYVADS. CDR3 amino acids: CASSGLGGAEQFF. Partial CDR3 DNA: TGTGCCAGCAGTGGACTGGGGGGGGCT.

This clone was recorded a few times. Gene labels here are mouse ones. The read halts 4 residues ahead of the CDR3 end, with the missing end drawn from the germline J gene. V and J are TRBV1 and TRBJ2-4, with a tentative D call TRBD1 (5 bases). The CDR3 contains 13 residues. Per the germline V gene, CDR1 is NSQYPW and CDR2 is LRSPGD (reference sequence). Trimming took 4 bases from V and 3 from J, leaving 8 bases between them. Partial CDR3 DNA: TGCACCTGCAGTGGACAGAGGCAAAAC. Translating gives CTCSGQRQN. The entire CDR3 reads CTCSGQRQNTLYF.

About this clone itself: Gene names are mouse gene names. The observed sequence ends 4 residues before the CDR3 terminus, with the missing tail filled in from the germline J gene. This sequence joins TRBV31 and TRBJ1-2; tentative D call: TRBD1 (5 bases). Trimming took off 0 bases at V and 2 bases at J, with 10 bases between the two ends. The CDR3 totals 14 residues. CDR1 is GKSSPN, CDR2 SITVG, per germline. The CDR3 spells CAWSLEPGNSDYTF. The sequenced part of the CDR3 DNA is TGTGCCTGGAGTCTAGAACCAGGGAACTCC.

This clone was observed a few times. Gene names and germline match the mouse. The DNA ends 4 residues before the CDR3 does, and the rest of the CDR3 is filled in from the germline J gene. Additional DNA sequences in this sample encode the identical CDR3. V gene TRBV31 combines with J gene TRBJ2-1, with a possible D match to TRBD1 (6 bases). V was cut by 0 bases and J by 2 bases, with 8 bases left in between. This CDR3 has 14 residues. Germline values: CDR1 GKSSPN, CDR2 SITVG. The CDR3 is CAWSLRGYYAEQFF. The sequenced CDR3 bases are TGTGCCTGGAGTCTGAGGGGGTACTATGCT.

This clone was seen more than once but under ten times. Gene names denote mouse genes. The read falls 4 residues short of the CDR3 end, and the missing part is taken from the germline J gene. The chain has TRBV13-2 and TRBJ2-2; possibly TRBD1 for D (6 bases). The ends were cut back, 10 bases at V and 0 bases at J, with 10 bases in the middle. The CDR3 extends over 13 amino acids. Germline CDR1 is NNHNN and CDR2 is SYGAGS (reference sequence). The sequenced CDR3 bases are TGTGCCGCGGGGGACACAAACACCGGG. Translating it yields CAAGDTNTG. Given in full, the CDR3 is CAAGDTNTGQLYF.

About this clone itself: The gene names given are mouse names. The read falls 4 residues short of the CDR3 end, and the missing part is taken from the germline J gene. This chain connects TRBV5 to TRBJ2-2; 10 bases map to TRBD2. Germline CDR1 is LGHNA and CDR2 is YNLKQL (reference sequence). V trimming: 1 base; J trimming: 4 bases; junction bases outside the gene matches: 3. The CDR3 length is 16 residues. This CDR3 reads CASSQVWGGPTGQLYF. The DNA read from the CDR3 is TGTGCCAGCAGCCAAGTCTGGGGGGGCCCCACCGGG.

This clone occurred a few times. Gene names follow the mouse nomenclature. The CDR3 end is not reached by the read, which stops 3 residues before it; the germline J gene fills it in. V is TRBV13-2 and J is TRBJ1-6, with 11 bases matching TRBD1. TRBJ1-6 is reported as an ORF; its role is uncertain. V was clipped by 5 bases and J by 0 bases; unmatched bases: 4. CDR1 is NNHNN and CDR2 is SYGAGS in the germline V gene (reference sequence). The CDR3 totals 17 residues. CDR3 DNA (partial): TGTGCCAGCGGCTCCGGGACAGGGGGTTCCTATAATTCGCCC. Its protein is CASGSGTGGSYNSP. The entire CDR3 is CASGSGTGGSYNSPLYF.

This clone appeared a few times. Genes and germline come from the mouse. Read sequence stops 4 residues before the CDR3 end, and the germline J gene provides the missing end. This chain joins TRBV31 and TRBJ2-7, with D uncertain. This CDR3 comprises 12 residues. Per the germline V gene, CDR1 is GKSSPN and CDR2 is SITVG. V was shortened by 0 bases and J by 3 bases, with 6 bases between the two germline ends. Incomplete CDR3 DNA: TGTGCCTGGAGTCTAGCAGACTAT. Its translation: CAWSLADY. The CDR3 in full is CAWSLADYEQYF.

As to this clone: Gene labels here are mouse ones. With the read ending 3 residues before the CDR3 end, the germline J gene is used to fill in that end. The chain employs TRBV13-3 and TRBJ1-6, with 7 bases lining up with TRBD1. TRBJ1-6 is an ORF, and what it does is uncertain. Germline V CDR1 and CDR2: NNHDY, SYVADS. CDR3 length: 15 residues. CDR3: CASSPTGEGMMPLYF. The part of the CDR3 DNA that was read is TGTGCCAGCAGTCCTACAGGGGAGGGGATGATGCCC.

This clone was observed a handful of times. Mouse names are used for the genes. The read stops 4 residues short of the end of the CDR3; the missing end is completed from the germline J gene. This specimen includes other DNA sequences encoding the same CDR3. This sequence joins TRBV13-3 and TRBJ2-7; TRBD1 agrees at 7 bases. Germline loops: CDR1 NNHDY, CDR2 SYVADS. The CDR3 is 13 residues long. The DNA read from the CDR3 is TGTGCCAGCAGCCCTGACAGGGCAGAT. Its translation is CASSPDRAD. Given in full, the CDR3 is CASSPDRADEQYF.

Points on this clone: The gene names here belong to mouse. Read coverage stops 3 residues before the CDR3 terminus; the germline J gene supplies the remainder. This chain connects TRBV1 to TRBJ1-6; D ambiguous. TRBJ1-6 is labeled an ORF, and its function is uncertain. The V gene lost 3 bases and the J gene lost 0 bases, with 6 bases spanning the gap. CDR1 and CDR2 (germline): NSQYPW, LRSPGD (reference sequence). This CDR3 has 15 amino acids. The CDR3 spells CTCSAPVSYNSPLYF. The sequenced CDR3 bases are TGCACCTGCAGTGCTCCAGTTTCCTATAATTCGCCC.

In this sample, this clone turned up a few times. The gene names given are mouse names. The read ends 4 residues early relative to the CDR3; the germline J gene fills the gap. The V call is TRBV13-1, the J call TRBJ2-3; D is perhaps TRBD1 (7 bases). The CDR3 has 16 residues. Germline V gene sequence: CDR1 NSHNY, CDR2 SYGAGN. Trimming pared 0 bases from V and 1 base from J, leaving 12 bases between. The CDR3 loop reads CASSDARRGGAETLYF. Incomplete CDR3 DNA: TGTGCCAGCAGTGATGCACGCAGGGGGGGTGCAGAA.

Remarks on this clone: The gene symbols are mouse symbols. Coverage ceases 4 residues before the CDR3 finishes, and the germline J gene fills in the end. The V and J genes are TRBV13-1 and TRBJ2-3, with 11 bases aligning to TRBD2. The germline V gene encodes CDR1 NSHNY and CDR2 SYGAGN. V lost 5 bases, J lost 3 bases, and 5 bases stayed unmatched. The CDR3 length is 15 residues. CDR3 sequence: CASRVTGGDAETLYF. The covered CDR3 bases are TGTGCCAGCAGGGTGACTGGGGGGGACGCAGAA.